These T cell receptor beta chains were read from a single sample in a study of cytomegalovirus exposure and HLA in healthy donors. Assay used: immunoSEQ multiplex PCR; TCRdb lists only in-frame clones, some missing. This table holds around 140,000 clones, 83% found once. The specimen was PBMCs. These receptors all come from a man aged 40-50 years in good health and CMV-seronegative. Both conserved end residues are part of each CDR3. The D gene is left open where the match is weak. Size tells how often a clone was seen (once, few, many) or the class of an expanded clone, and some rows leave it out.

CDR3 DNA: TGTGCAAGTCGCCCCGGACTAGCGGTCTACCCTAGCACAGATACGCAGTATTTT
CDR3 protein: CASRPGLAVYPSTDTQYF
V gene: TRBV12-2
clone size: NA
D gene: NA
J gene: TRBJ2-3

CDR3 DNA: TGTGCCAGCAGCCCACAGGGGGGGGCCAGCGAAAAACTGTTTTTT
CDR3 protein: CASSPQGGASEKLFF
V gene: TRBV9
clone size: NA
D gene: TRBD1
J gene: TRBJ1-4

CDR3 DNA: TGCAGCGTGGGAACAGGGGCTCCGAACACCGGGGAGCTGTTTTTT
CDR3 protein: CSVGTGAPNTGELFF
V gene: TRBV29-1
clone size: NA
D gene: TRBD1
J gene: TRBJ2-2

CDR3 DNA: TGTGCCAGCAGCTTAAAGGGGGTATACAATGAGCAGTTCTTC
CDR3 protein: CASSLKGVYNEQFF
V gene: TRBV7-9
clone size: NA
D gene: NA
J gene: TRBJ2-1

CDR3 DNA: TGTGCCAGCAGTGGCGAGTGGACGCGGGGGGATAGTGAGCAGTTCTTC
CDR3 protein: CASSGEWTRGDSEQFF
V gene: TRBV2
clone size: NA
D gene: TRBD2
J gene: TRBJ2-1

CDR3 DNA: TGTGCCAGCAGCTCCTGGACAGGGAGGGCCCTCCACTTT
CDR3 protein: CASSSWTGRALHF
V gene: TRBV7-2
clone size: NA
D gene: TRBD1
J gene: TRBJ1-6

CDR3 DNA: TGTGCCAGCAGAGGGGGGGTTGACACAGATACGCAGTATTTT
CDR3 protein: CASRGGVDTDTQYF
V gene: TRBV7-2
clone size: NA
D gene: NA
J gene: TRBJ2-3

CDR3 DNA: TGTGCCAGCAGCTTAGTCGGGACTAGCGGAGAGACCCAGTACTTC
CDR3 protein: CASSLVGTSGETQYF
V gene: TRBV11-2
clone size: once
D gene: TRBD2
J gene: TRBJ2-5

CDR3 DNA: TGTGCCAGCAGCTCGGGGGGTACGGGCTACACCTTC
CDR3 protein: CASSSGGTGYTF
V gene: TRBV11-3
clone size: NA
D gene: NA
J gene: TRBJ1-2

CDR3 DNA: TGTGCCATACGGTCGCGGGACGCCTACGAGCAGTACTTC
CDR3 protein: CAIRSRDAYEQYF
V gene: TRBV10-3
clone size: once
D gene: NA
J gene: TRBJ2-7

CDR3 DNA: TGTGCCAGCAGCCCCAGGACAGGACCAACGGTCACCGGGGAGCTGTTTTTT
CDR3 protein: CASSPRTGPTVTGELFF
V gene: TRBV11-2
clone size: NA
D gene: TRBD1
J gene: TRBJ2-2

CDR3 DNA: TGTGCCAGCAGCGGAACAGGGTACCGAGAGACCCAGTACTTC
CDR3 protein: CASSGTGYRETQYF
V gene: TRBV5-6
clone size: NA
D gene: NA
J gene: TRBJ2-5

CDR3 DNA: TGTGCCAGCAGCTTTTATACAGATACGCAGTATTTT
CDR3 protein: CASSFYTDTQYF
V gene: TRBV7-2
clone size: NA
D gene: NA
J gene: TRBJ2-3

CDR3 DNA: TGTGCCAGCAGTCTTCCGACTAGCGGGCTGATCTACGAGCAGTACTTC
CDR3 protein: CASSLPTSGLIYEQYF
V gene: TRBV28
clone size: once
D gene: TRBD2
J gene: TRBJ2-7

CDR3 DNA: TGTGCCAGCAGCCAAGCGGCTGCCGGGACAGCTAACTATGGCTACACCTTC
CDR3 protein: CASSQAAAGTANYGYTF
V gene: TRBV4-2
clone size: NA
D gene: TRBD1
J gene: TRBJ1-2

CDR3 DNA: TGTGCCAGTAGTACCACAGGGGCCTCTGGAAACACCATATATTTT
CDR3 protein: CASSTTGASGNTIYF
V gene: TRBV19
clone size: NA
D gene: TRBD1
J gene: TRBJ1-3

CDR3 DNA: TGTGCCAGCAGTTTTAGGGGAATTGAGCAGTTCTTC
CDR3 protein: CASSFRGIEQFF
V gene: TRBV7-2
clone size: NA
D gene: NA
J gene: TRBJ2-1

CDR3 DNA: TGTGCCAGCAGCCCGCGGGGGGGACAGGGGAATTCACCCCTCCACTTT
CDR3 protein: CASSPRGGQGNSPLHF
V gene: TRBV7-9
clone size: NA
D gene: TRBD1
J gene: TRBJ1-6

CDR3 DNA: TGTGCCAGCAGTGGGACAGGGGGCATAGAGCCCCAGCATTTT
CDR3 protein: CASSGTGGIEPQHF
V gene: TRBV2
clone size: NA
D gene: TRBD1
J gene: TRBJ1-5

CDR3 DNA: TGTGCCAGCAGCTTAGCCGGGACAGGGGAACTTAGTGAGCAGTTCTTC
CDR3 protein: CASSLAGTGELSEQFF
V gene: TRBV13
clone size: NA
D gene: TRBD1
J gene: TRBJ2-1

CDR3 DNA: TGTGCCAGCAGAAGCGGGAGTGCAGATACGCAGTATTTT
CDR3 protein: CASRSGSADTQYF
V gene: TRBV19
clone size: few
D gene: TRBD2
J gene: TRBJ2-3

CDR3 DNA: TGTGCCAGCAAACTTGGTAGCGGGGGGGTACAAGAGACCCAGTACTTC
CDR3 protein: CASKLGSGGVQETQYF
V gene: TRBV7-2
clone size: few
D gene: TRBD2
J gene: TRBJ2-5

CDR3 DNA: TGTGCCAGCAGCTTAGGTACAGGGTTTGAAGCTTTCTTT
CDR3 protein: CASSLGTGFEAFF
V gene: TRBV11-2
clone size: NA
D gene: NA
J gene: TRBJ1-1

CDR3 DNA: TGTGCCAGCAGTGGGGGAGGGACAGGAGGATCACCCCTCCACTTT
CDR3 protein: CASSGGGTGGSPLHF
V gene: TRBV2
clone size: NA
D gene: TRBD1
J gene: TRBJ1-6

CDR3 DNA: TGTGCCAGCAGCTTGGGAAGGACAGGGGGCTTGAACACTGAAGCTTTCTTT
CDR3 protein: CASSLGRTGGLNTEAFF
V gene: TRBV5-8
clone size: once
D gene: TRBD1
J gene: TRBJ1-1

CDR3 DNA: TGCGCCAGCAGCCAAGATCCTCTGACTGGAGATACGCAGTATTTT
CDR3 protein: CASSQDPLTGDTQYF
V gene: TRBV4-1
clone size: NA
D gene: NA
J gene: TRBJ2-3